These 14 T cell receptor beta chains share one sample of origin, sequenced in a study of cytomegalovirus exposure and HLA in healthy donors. PCR used 60 Vbeta primers and 13 Jbeta primers. Sequenced by immunoSEQ multiplex PCR; TCRdb stores in-frame clones only, minus some. This table has approximately 100,000 clones, more than 65% appearing once. The specimen sequenced was PBMCs. These receptors all stem from a woman aged 18-29 years in good health and CMV-seronegative.

The chain combines TRBV9 with TRBJ2-2, with 9 positions matching TRBD2. This CDR3 has 16 amino acids. V lost 3 bases to trimming and J lost 1 base; unmatched junction nucleotides: 4. CDR1 is SGDLS and CDR2 is YYNGEE in the germline V gene. CDR3 DNA sequence: TGTGCCAGCAGCGCCAGACTAGCGGAGAACACCGGGGAGCTGTTTTTT. This translates into CASSARLAENTGELFF.

V gene TRBV18 combines with J gene TRBJ1-3; no clear D. Germline CDR1 reads KGHSH; CDR2 reads LQKENI. Trimming shortened V by 0 bases and J by 0 bases, and 9 bases separated the two germline ends. This CDR3 is 16 amino acids long. Here the CDR3 DNA reads TGTGCCAGCTCACCACCGAGCATATCCTCTGGAAACACCATATATTTT. This codes for CASSPPSISSGNTIYF.

This clone is a singleton in its sample. The chain has TRBV7-3 and TRBJ2-3, with TRBD1 as a possible D gene (5 bases). V gave up 3 bases and J gave up 1 base, with 5 bases separating them. Germline assignment: CDR1 SGHTA and CDR2 FQGTGA. The CDR3 runs to 13 residues. The CDR3 DNA sequence: TGTGCCAGCAGCTTGACAGGCACAGATACGCAGTATTTT. Amino acid sequence: CASSLTGTDTQYF.

This chain links TRBV11-2 with TRBJ2-7; 8 bases fit TRBD2. V gave up 4 bases and J gave up 0 bases; unmatched junction bases: 11. The V gene's germline CDR1 is SGHAT and CDR2 FQNNGV. There are 17 residues in the CDR3. CDR3 DNA sequence: TGTGCCAGCAGCTCCCGGGGGGGTGCCAGGAGCTCCTACGAGCAGTACTTC. It codes for CASSSRGGARSSYEQYF.

The genes are TRBV28 and TRBJ1-2, with D possibly being TRBD1 (6 bases). The CDR3 runs 16 residues. Trimming removed 6 bases at V and 4 bases at J, with 21 bases between. CDR1 is MDHEN, CDR2 SYDVKM, per germline. The CDR3 bases are TGTGCCAGCAGCCGTAAGGGGACACAGAAATCCTATGGCTACACCTTC. Its protein product is CASSRKGTQKSYGYTF.

The chain links TRBV5-5 to TRBJ2-7; D gene ambiguous. Between the trimmed V and J ends, which lost 1 base and 0 bases, there was a span of 14 bases. The CDR3 has 16 residues. Germline lookup yields CDR1 SGHKS and CDR2 YYEKEE (reference sequence). CDR3 in DNA: TGTGCCAGCAGCTTGATGTTCCAATCCTACTCCTACGAGCAGTACTTC. Protein sequence: CASSLMFQSYSYEQYF.

The CDR3 sequence is CASSIGGWTGPNSNQPQHF. The CDR3 DNA sequence: TGTGCCAGTAGTATAGGCGGGTGGACAGGGCCTAATAGCAATCAGCCCCAGCATTTT. The genes are TRBV19 and TRBJ1-5, with 8 bases matching TRBD1. V lost 1 base to trimming and J lost 0 bases; unmatched junction nucleotides: 11. The CDR3 length is 19 residues. Germline CDR1 LNHDA, CDR2 SQIVND (reference sequence).

The chain links TRBV5-1 to TRBJ1-2, with D perhaps TRBD1 (5 bases). Germline lookup yields CDR1 SGHRS and CDR2 YFSETQ. The CDR3 length is 14 residues. Trimming shortened V by 2 bases and J by 4 bases, and 12 bases separated the two germline ends. CDR3: CASSLPQGAYGYTF. The CDR3 DNA reads as TGCGCCAGCAGCTTACCGCAGGGCGCCTATGGCTACACCTTC. The variable domain in full, with the rest retrieved from reference TRBV5-1 and TRBJ1-2, is KAGVTQTPRYLIKTRGQQVTLSCSPISGHRSVSWYQQTPGQGLQFLFEYFSETQRNKGNFPGRFSGRQFSNSRSEMNVSTLELGDSALYLCASSLPQGAYGYTFGSGTRLTVV.

V and J are TRBV11-3 and TRBJ2-5, with D tentatively TRBD1 (6 bases). Germline CDR1 and CDR2: SGHNT and YENEEA. Deletions cut 1 base from V and 5 bases from J, with 17 bases between. This CDR3 region has 16 residues. CDR3 loop: CASSLGGWGRRETQYF. The CDR3 DNA reads TGTGCCAGCAGCTTAGGGGGCTGGGGGCGCCGGGAGACCCAGTACTTC.

The chain links TRBV28 to TRBJ2-3; D may be TRBD2 (6 bases). The V gene lost 3 bases and the J gene lost 2 bases, with 12 bases spanning the gap. Germline loops: CDR1 MDHEN, CDR2 SYDVKM. This CDR3 region has 15 residues. DNA for the CDR3: TGTGCCAGCAGTTTCGTGGGACTCGACACAGATACGCAGTATTTT. This sequence encodes CASSFVGLDTDTQYF.

This clone was seen just once. This chain uses TRBV2 with TRBJ2-1, with D possibly TRBD1 on 6 matching bases. The germline gives CDR1 SNHLY, CDR2 FYNNEI. Trimming removed 4 bases from V and 6 bases from J, with 16 bases in between. The CDR3 is 15 residues long. CDR3 residues: CASSGVRGTGNEQFF. CDR3 nucleotide sequence: TGTGCCAGCAGTGGGGTCAGGGGTACAGGCAATGAGCAGTTCTTC.

This rearrangement joins TRBV2 to TRBJ2-7; the D is unclear. Between the trimmed V and J ends, which lost 4 bases and 4 bases, there was a span of 2 bases. The CDR3 loop spans 10 amino acids. Germline CDR1 reads SNHLY; CDR2 reads FYNNEI. The CDR3 is CASSVYEQYF. CDR3 bases: TGTGCCAGCAGTGTATACGAGCAGTACTTC.

The chain combines TRBV5-1 with TRBJ2-1, with TRBD2 as a possible D gene (6 bases). Trimming pared 4 bases from V and 10 bases from J, leaving 24 bases between. There are 16 residues in the CDR3. Looked up from germline, CDR1 is SGHRS and CDR2 is YFSETQ. Written as DNA, the CDR3 is TGCGCCAGCAGCCAACCCCGGGACGGGACTTTCCAGGAGCAGTTCTTC. Translating it yields CASSQPRDGTFQEQFF.

The V call is TRBV28, the J call TRBJ1-5, with TRBD1 matching 7 bases. The V gene end was trimmed by 6 bases and the J gene end by 1 base; junction bases not matched to a gene: 6. CDR1 and CDR2 from the germline V gene are MDHEN and SYDVKM. There are 15 residues in the CDR3. Here the CDR3 DNA reads TGTGCCAGCAGATCAACAGGGGAAAGCAATCAGCCCCAGCATTTT. Translating it yields CASRSTGESNQPQHF.